This TCR beta chain was documented in a study of blood T cell repertoires in COVID-19. Per the germline V gene, CDR1 is GTSNPN and CDR2 is SVGIG (reference sequence). The CDR3 consists of 15 residues. V shed 3 bases and J 4 bases; nucleotides not matched to a gene: 7. Authors' methods: Quantification of nucleated cells was approximated via reference gene primer amplification. Profiled with immunoSEQ multiplex PCR; TCRdb holds only in-frame clones, not every one. V, J and clone size are taken as reported in that table, and D and trimming were inferred from the DNA itself. Found here are a few hundred thousand clones, approximately 89% of them singletons; the top ten hold 3.5% to 5%.

V gene TRBV30 combines with J gene TRBJ2-1; 9 bases align to TRBD1. The sequencing sample was made of peripheral blood. This TCR derives from a woman in her 40s who had recovered from COVID-19. The CDR3 loop reads CAWSRPGTGYNEQFF. For the CDR3, the DNA is TGTGCCTGGAGCCGCCCCGGGACAGGGTACAATGAGCAGTTCTTC.